The clone carrying this T cell receptor (beta chain) was observed once. This record belongs to a study of patients and donors after allogeneic stem cell transplantation. The J segment lost 4 bases and the V segment lost 4 bases, leaving 9 bases of the junction unmatched. This CDR3 region has 15 residues. The V gene's germline CDR1 is SEHNR and CDR2 FQNEAQ (reference sequence). One entry per CDR3 protein, called by TCRdb with MiXCR from the RT-PCR reads. The sample lists approximately 160,000 distinct CDR3 sequences, 24% occurring once. This sequence originates from a human donor who was either an allogeneic HSCT recipient or a stem cell or donor lymphocyte infusion donor (not recorded which). It is not recorded whose cells these are; they may come from a transplant donor. Sequenced material: blood, either unsorted or a sorted T cell fraction (not recorded which). The chain has TRBV7-9 and TRBJ2-7; 8 bases are a match to TRBD1. The DNA for the CDR3 is TGTGCCAGCAGCTACCCCGGACAGGGTCTATACGAGCAGTACTTC. This sequence encodes CASSYPGQGLYEQYF.